The clone carrying this T cell receptor beta chain was found a few times. Its antigen is unknown. After removal of 4 bases from V and 4 bases from J, the junction contained 9 bases not matched to a gene. The CDR3 has 15 residues. This specimen comes from a study of blood T cells in healthy people across ages. Study results and caveats: Not knowing donor CMV status may have confounded expanded clonotype changes. Diversity estimates from one million T cells were considered underestimates.

A second PCR, run for about 7 to 11 cycles, used a sample-barcoded 5' primer plus a J-beta primer mix. One entry per CDR3 protein, called by TCRdb with MiXCR from the 5' RACE reads. Seen here are hundreds of thousands of distinct CDR3 sequences, 35% to 50% observed once, and the top ten hold 25% to 30%. The receptor's source is a man older than 75 in good health. The J gene is TRBJ1-2, the V gene TRBV12-3 or TRBV12-4; 7 bases are a match to TRBD1. The sequencing sample was made of blood. CDR3 coding DNA: TGTGCCAGCAGTTCTACTGGACAGGCCCTCTATGGCTACACCTTC. Translation gives CASSSTGQALYGYTF.